The 20 T cell receptor beta chains below were found in one sample sequenced in a study of regulatory T cells in long-lasting Graves disease. Time point described: persistent/refractory GD, antithyroid drugs over 5 years with positive TRAb. Extracted RNA from PBMCs served as the source of the TCR library. Sequencing libraries for TCR beta were prepared with iRepertoire HTBI primers and Arm-PCR of CDR3 regions. TCRdb used MiXCR to reprocess the multiplex PCR reads, holding one entry per CDR3 protein. The top ten clones hold more than 50% of a sample with 250,000 to 300,000 distinct CDR3 sequences, more than 20% of them seen once. This sample comprised peripheral blood mononuclear cells (PBMCs), obtained when the disease was refractory, from a patient treated with antithyroid drugs. The receptors come from a female donor with Graves disease.

For this clonotype: Just one base apart from a much larger clone, this may be a read error. This chain links TRBV28 with TRBJ1-5; possible D gene TRBD1, 6 bases. V was trimmed by 6 bases and J by 6 bases, leaving 18 bases between them. The CDR3 runs to 15 residues. Germline CDR1 and CDR2: MDHEN and SYDVKM. This CDR3 reads CASRTPGAGFQPQHF. The CDR3 region has the DNA TGTGCCAGCAGAACCCCAGGGGCAGGGTTTCAGCCCCAGCATTTT. Full variable domain (outside the CDR3, taken from reference TRBV28 and TRBJ1-5): DVKVTQSSRYLVKRTGEKVFLECVQDMDHENMFWYRQDPGLGLRLIYFSYDVKMKEKGDIPEGYSVSREKKERFSLILESASTNQTSMYLCASRTPGAGFQPQHFGDGTRLSIL.

This chain joins TRBV7-6 and TRBJ1-4; D is uncertain. The ends were cut back, 1 base at V and 0 bases at J, with 12 bases in the middle. CDR3 size: 17 residues. Germline V gene data show CDR1 as SGHVS and CDR2 as FNYEAQ. The CDR3 DNA reads TGTGCCAGCAGCTTAGAACCTCCCCGCGCAACTAATGAAAAACTGTTTTTT. It encodes CASSLEPPRATNEKLFF.

Ten or more counts support this clonotype. The J gene is TRBJ2-5, the V gene TRBV11-2; 9 bases agree with TRBD2. Trimming took 5 bases from V and 5 from J; bases not matched to a gene: 9. This CDR3 comprises 15 residues. The germline gives CDR1 SGHAT, CDR2 FQNNGV. The CDR3 sequence is CASSRSGSEGETQYF. The CDR3, as DNA: TGTGCCAGCAGCCGTAGCGGGAGCGAGGGTGAGACCCAGTACTTC.

This clonotype was detected many times. The chain joins TRBV28 to TRBJ1-2, with D uncertain. The V and J ends lost 3 bases and 6 bases respectively, with 8 bases between them. The CDR3 has 12 amino acids. The V gene's germline CDR1 is MDHEN and CDR2 SYDVKM. The CDR3 here is CASSFQVDGYTF. For the CDR3, the DNA is TGTGCCAGCAGTTTTCAGGTGGATGGCTACACCTTC.

The table lists this clonotype with a few counts. The chain uses TRBV29-1 and TRBJ2-2; 7 bases agree with TRBD2. CDR1 SQVTM and CDR2 ANQGSEA come from the germline V gene. The CDR3 has 14 residues. The V gene end was trimmed by 7 bases and the J gene end by 1 base; junction bases not matched to a gene: 6. The CDR3 loop reads CSGLADLNTGELFF. In DNA form, the CDR3 reads TGCAGCGGTCTAGCGGACCTGAACACCGGGGAGCTGTTTTTT.

Ten or more counts support this clonotype. V is TRBV28 and J is TRBJ1-5; 7 nucleotides align to TRBD1. V lost 5 bases, J lost 6 bases, and 10 bases stayed unmatched. CDR3 length: 15 residues. Germline assignment: CDR1 MDHEN and CDR2 SYDVKM. CDR3 DNA: TGTGCCAGCAGTGGTACACAGGGGTCGGGTCAGCCCCAGCATTTT. Residues: CASSGTQGSGQPQHF.

The chain recombines TRBV19 with TRBJ2-4; D possibly corresponds to TRBD2 (6 bases). Between the trimmed V and J ends, which lost 3 bases and 0 bases, there was a span of 9 bases. Germline lookup yields CDR1 LNHDA and CDR2 SQIVND (reference sequence). This CDR3 is built from 15 residues. The CDR3 loop is CASSIGAGAKNIQYF. The DNA of the CDR3 is TGTGCCAGTAGTATTGGAGCGGGAGCCAAAAACATTCAGTACTTC.

This clonotype was picked up a small number of times. This chain uses TRBV12-3 or TRBV12-4 with TRBJ2-1; perhaps TRBD2 as D (6 bases). The V gene lost 4 bases and the J gene lost 5 bases, with 9 bases spanning the gap. This CDR3 is 13 amino acids long. Written as DNA, the CDR3 is TGTGCCAGCAGTTCGGGACTCAACAATGAGCAGTTCTTC. Its translation: CASSSGLNNEQFF.

This clonotype was seen ten or more times. The CDR3 DNA reads TGTGCCACCAGCAGTCTTCAGTGGGACACTGAAGCTTTCTTT. Its translation: CATSSLQWDTEAFF. This chain joins TRBV15 and TRBJ1-1, with unresolved D. The germline gives CDR1 LNHNV, CDR2 YYDKDF (reference sequence). Between the trimmed V and J ends, which lost 3 bases and 3 bases, there was a span of 11 bases. This CDR3 is 14 amino acids long.

This chain links TRBV7-9 with TRBJ2-5; D is perhaps TRBD1 or TRBD2 (5 bases each). Trimming took 6 bases from V and 5 from J, leaving 13 bases between them. Germline assignment: CDR1 SEHNR and CDR2 FQNEAQ (reference sequence). This CDR3 has 13 amino acids. CDR3: CASRLWGSETQYF. The CDR3 bases are TGTGCCAGCAGGCTCTGGGGGTCGGAGACCCAGTACTTC.

The V gene is TRBV29-1, the J gene TRBJ2-4, with TRBD2 identical over 11 bases. Trimming cost V 6 bases and J 3 bases; bases outside gene matches: 13. The CDR3 totals 17 residues. CDR1 is SQVTM and CDR2 is ANQGSEA in the germline V gene. CDR3 nucleotide sequence: TGCAGCGTAGTAAAACCGGGACTAGCGGACCGCAAAAACATTCAGTACTTC. Translated, it gives CSVVKPGLADRKNIQYF.

This clonotype came up many times. The rearrangement joins TRBV27 to TRBJ1-2; the D gene is possibly TRBD1 (5 bases). CDR1 is MNHEY, CDR2 SMNVEV, per germline (reference sequence). V dropped 6 bases and J dropped 4 bases, with 18 bases sitting between them. There are 15 residues in the CDR3. CDR3 loop: CASSALAGTSYGYTF. CDR3 DNA: TGTGCCAGCAGCGCGCTGGCCGGGACCTCCTATGGCTACACCTTC.

In its sample, this clonotype was seen a few times. The rearrangement joins TRBV7-2 to TRBJ2-7, with 10 bases identical to TRBD2. The V gene's germline CDR1 is SGHTA and CDR2 FQGNSA. Trimming took 5 bases from V and 1 from J; bases not matched to a gene: 5. This CDR3 has 15 residues. CDR3 sequence: CASSGRTSGSYEQYF. The CDR3 bases are TGTGCCAGCAGCGGGCGGACTAGCGGTTCCTACGAGCAGTACTTC.

V is TRBV7-9 and J is TRBJ2-2, with 7 bases identical to TRBD2. V lost 5 bases and J lost 2; bases outside the gene matches: 8. Germline CDR1 and CDR2: SEHNR and FQNEAQ (reference sequence). This CDR3 has 16 amino acids. CDR3 nucleotides: TGTGCCAGCAGCCCAATGAGCGGGAAAAACACCGGGGAGCTGTTTTTT. This gives the protein CASSPMSGKNTGELFF.

This sequence joins TRBV19 and TRBJ1-6; D is uncertain. The germline CDR1 and CDR2 sequences are LNHDA and SQIVND (reference sequence). The CDR3 covers 14 residues. V dropped 5 bases and J dropped 8 bases, with 13 bases sitting between them. The CDR3 nucleotides are TGTGCCAGTAGTCCGGGGTACGGTGATTCACCCCTCCACTTT. This sequence encodes CASSPGYGDSPLHF.

This clonotype has only a few counts. V gene TRBV10-3 combines with J gene TRBJ2-7, with 8 bases aligning to TRBD2. CDR1 is ENHRY and CDR2 is SYGVKD in the germline V gene. Trimming cost V 6 bases and J 3 bases; bases outside gene matches: 7. The CDR3 length is 14 residues. CDR3 sequence (DNA): TGTGCCATCAGCGGGGGGGCAGATTACTACGAGCAGTACTTC. Its translation: CAISGGADYYEQYF.

V and J are TRBV29-1 and TRBJ2-5; D not resolved. The CDR3 is made up of 13 amino acids. The V gene lost 3 bases and the J gene lost 0 bases, with 8 bases spanning the gap. Germline V gene lookup returns CDR1 SQVTM and CDR2 ANQGSEA. DNA of the CDR3: TGCAGCGTTGAGAAGCAGTACCAAGAGACCCAGTACTTC. Protein: CSVEKQYQETQYF.

This clonotype was counted only a few times. The chain joins TRBV6-1 to TRBJ2-2; D is perhaps TRBD1 or TRBD2 (5 bases each). This CDR3 is 15 amino acids long. Germline V gene data show CDR1 as MNHNS and CDR2 as SASEGT. V was cut by 10 bases and J by 6 bases, with 21 bases left in between. CDR3 sequence reads: CATFLGGPPSGELFF. The CDR3 DNA is TGTGCCACCTTTCTTGGGGGACCCCCTTCCGGGGAGCTGTTTTTT.

This clonotype was detected only a few times. The chain carries TRBV6-1 and TRBJ1-6; D is uncertain. The CDR3 sequence is 14 residues long. Germline CDR1 MNHNS, CDR2 SASEGT. Trimming pared 5 bases from V and 9 bases from J, leaving 14 bases between. CDR3 protein: CASSLTQDGSPLHF. Written as DNA, the CDR3 is TGTGCCAGCAGTCTGACACAAGACGGTTCACCCCTCCACTTT.

This clonotype showed up just a few times. The chain couples TRBV3-1 to TRBJ2-7; the match to TRBD2 covers 7 bases. Germline V gives CDR1 LGHDT, CDR2 YNNKEL (reference sequence). There are 16 residues in the CDR3. Trimming cost V 0 bases and J 0 bases; bases outside gene matches: 5. CDR3 nucleotides: TGTGCCAGCAGCCAAGATTTCCCTAGCGGCTCCTACGAGCAGTACTTC. Translated: CASSQDFPSGSYEQYF.